This T cell receptor (beta chain) was sequenced during a study of monozygotic twins with inflammatory bowel disease. Study results and caveats: Healthy co-twins, by inverse Simpson, had higher TCRbeta diversity than their siblings with IBD.

Whole-blood total RNA was extracted without T cell sorting. Points on this clonotype: Its antigen is not identified.

Per the germline V gene, CDR1 is LGHNA and CDR2 is YSLEER. This CDR3 contains 14 residues. TCRdb re-called the 5' RACE reads; every CDR3 protein appears as one record, without DNA. Recorded for this sample: approximately 150,000 distinct CDR3 sequences. The sequenced sample consisted of blood. The TCR was taken from a human donor with ulcerative colitis or Crohn's disease, or a healthy co-twin of an affected twin (not recorded which). V usage is TRBV4-3 and J usage is TRBJ1-2. The CDR3 reads CASSQQKGPYGYTF.